Ten or more counts support the clone carrying this T cell receptor (beta chain). CDR1 DFQATT and CDR2 SNEGSKA come from the germline V gene (reference sequence). V was pared by 6 bases and J by 1 base, with 1 base of the junction left unmatched. The CDR3 has 14 amino acids. The sample's time point: newly diagnosed GD, antithyroid drugs for less than 3 months. The authors made the TCR library using RNA they extracted from PBMCs. TCR beta libraries were built with iRepertoire HTBI primers and Arm-PCR of CDR3 regions. As originally analysed: Sample data revealed some 58 TRBV and 14 TRBJ segments. TCRdb used MiXCR to reprocess the multiplex PCR reads, holding one entry per CDR3 protein. The V and J calls, along with clone size, are taken from TCRdb and not from the paper's own processing. This sample yields about 620,000 distinct CDR3 sequences, of which roughly 15% are seen a single time; about 17% belongs to the top ten.

This sample was included in a study of regulatory T cells in long-lasting Graves disease. This same sample was also part of a study on T cells in Graves' hyperthyroidism and ophthalmopathy.

The chain joins TRBV20-1 to TRBJ2-5, with 14 nucleotides matching TRBD2. Material: peripheral blood mononuclear cells (PBMCs), obtained at new diagnosis, from a patient treated with antithyroid drugs. This TCR derives from a woman in her 30s with Graves disease. CDR3 nucleotides: TGCAGTGCGGGACTAGCGGGGGTCCAAGAGACCCAGTACTTC. The encoded protein is CSAGLAGVQETQYF.